The clone carrying this T cell receptor beta chain was counted only a few times. The antigen is undetermined. Produced via immunoSEQ multiplex PCR; TCRdb's table is partial and in-frame only. This table has more than 110,000 clones, 70% to 90% appearing once. This sample stems from a study of T cell responses to AZD1222 COVID-19 vaccine. Study information: Second-dose groups at about 4 or about 12 weeks were pooled. The study, taken as a whole, reports: CD4 TCRs associated with vaccination spanned spike, dominating at 160-218 and 743-854.

After removal of 4 bases from V and 3 bases from J, the junction contained 10 bases not matched to a gene. CDR3 size: 17 residues. Germline lookup yields CDR1 SGHNT and CDR2 YYREEE (reference sequence). The sequencing here drew on peripheral blood, taken on day 0 of AZD1222 vaccination. The TCR originated in an adult in good health. This rearrangement joins TRBV5-4 to TRBJ2-6; 7 nucleotides align to TRBD1. The CDR3 is CASSQSGTALGANVLTF. CDR3 DNA: TGTGCCAGCAGCCAATCTGGGACAGCCCTTGGGGCCAACGTCCTGACTTTC.